This T cell receptor beta chain was captured in a study of CD8+ T cells in alopecia areata. The CDR3 sequence is 12 residues long. Germline CDR1 and CDR2: SGHDN and FVKESK. V lost 4 bases, J lost 1 base, and 4 bases lay in between. In the case of this clone: Antigen unknown.

Following RNA extraction, reverse transcription yielded cDNA that acted as the sequencing template. Some clones are missing from TCRdb's copy, which holds only in-frame ones; the method was immunoSEQ multiplex PCR. The sample has about 120,000 clones, approximately 47% seen once. Findings and limits, study-wide: Besides other cells, scalp samples also yield sequences of resident alphabeta T cells from normal skin. Clonality exceeded that of normal scalp in lesional scalp, most notably in alopecia totalis/universalis.

This sequence originates from a human donor with alopecia areata. Sequenced: NKG2D-low CD8+ T cells sorted from blood. The J gene is TRBJ1-1, the V gene TRBV14, with D unclear. The CDR3: CASSRGNTEAFF. The CDR3 nucleotides are TGTGCCAGCAGCCGAGGGAACACTGAAGCTTTCTTT.